Following are 3 T cell receptor beta chains from one sample sequenced in a study of cytomegalovirus exposure and HLA in healthy donors. This PCR relied on a set of 60 Vbeta primers and 13 Jbeta primers. TCRdb's copy holds only in-frame clones and misses some; the assay was immunoSEQ multiplex PCR. The table lists about 130,000 clones, approximately 80% of them singletons. Sequences were obtained from PBMCs. These receptors were taken from a man aged 30 to 45 in good health and CMV-seropositive.

V usage is TRBV15 and J usage is TRBJ1-5, with TRBD1 matching 7 bases. Germline values: CDR1 LNHNV, CDR2 YYDKDF (reference sequence). The CDR3 extends over 16 amino acids. Trimming took 0 bases from V and 9 from J; bases not matched to a gene: 11. Here the CDR3 reads CATSREGGQRSLPQHF. The CDR3 bases are TGTGCCACCAGCAGAGAGGGGGGACAGAGGAGTCTGCCCCAGCATTTT.

This chain joins TRBV29-1 and TRBJ2-1, with D possibly TRBD1 on 8 matching bases. Per germline, CDR1 SQVTM and CDR2 ANQGSEA. Trimming took off 6 bases at V and 0 bases at J, with 18 bases between the two ends. The CDR3 is 16 residues long. The CDR3 spells CSVEGGTGSSYNEQFF. The CDR3 bases are TGCAGCGTCGAGGGGGGGACAGGATCCTCCTACAATGAGCAGTTCTTC.

CDR3: CASSEVSGSGETQYF. CDR3 DNA sequence: TGTGCCAGCAGTGAAGTTAGCGGGAGTGGCGAGACCCAGTACTTC. This sequence joins TRBV6-1 and TRBJ2-5, with 9 bases that match TRBD2. From germline, CDR1 is MNHNS and CDR2 SASEGT. V shed 1 base and J 5 bases; nucleotides not matched to a gene: 5. This CDR3 is built from 15 residues.